The source of this TCR beta chain is a study of CD8+ T cells in alopecia areata. To note about this clone: No antigen is known for it.

The study team obtained lesional scalp punch biopsies and peripheral blood from alopecia areata patients. Overall study findings and caveats: Scalp data also include sequences from resident alphabeta T cells of normal skin. Against the mouse data, patients shared TCRs less clearly, possibly for HLA reasons. Elevated clonality characterized lesional scalp relative to normal scalp, particularly in alopecia totalis/universalis.

The CDR3 covers 14 residues. Germline CDR1 SNHLY, CDR2 FYNNEI. The germline V and J ends were trimmed by 3 bases and 6 bases, with 15 bases remaining between them. Following RNA extraction, reverse transcription yielded cDNA that acted as the sequencing template. Profiling relied on immunoSEQ multiplex PCR, and the TCRdb table lists in-frame clones only, not all of them. There are some 120,000 clones in the sample; roughly 50% occur only once, and 10% lies in the top ten. This chain connects TRBV2 to TRBJ2-7; a possible D gene is TRBD2 (6 bases). This sequence was found in a human donor with alopecia areata. The source material was NKG2D-low CD8+ T cells sorted from blood. The chain's CDR3 is CASSERTNGGEQYF. The CDR3 nucleotides read TGTGCCAGCAGTGAGAGAACTAACGGGGGCGAGCAGTACTTC.